This T cell receptor beta chain was documented in a study of T cells in narcolepsy. Study overall: Donors had narcolepsy type 1 or type 2, or were healthy controls.

This CDR3 region has 16 residues. Germline CDR1 reads SEHNR; CDR2 reads FQNEAQ (reference sequence). Trimming shortened V by 0 bases and J by 0 bases, and 10 bases separated the two germline ends. Notes on the study in general: Autoreactive HCRT-specific and TRIB2-specific clonotypes were marked in same-patient CSF-versus-blood CD4+ comparisons.

Comments on this clone: Its specificity is unknown.

Produced via immunoSEQ multiplex PCR; TCRdb's table is partial and in-frame only. Here the sample spans more than 20,000 clones, around 90% being singletons. What was sequenced was CD45RA- memory CD4+ T cells from PBMCs. The receptor was derived from a human donor with narcolepsy. V is TRBV7-9 and J is TRBJ2-3, with D possibly matching TRBD1 (6 bases). The CDR3 loop reads CASSLARTDSTDTQYF. CDR3 DNA: TGTGCCAGCAGCTTAGCCCGGACAGATAGCACAGATACGCAGTATTTT.